Reported below is one TCR beta chain. Its antigen remains unidentified. Base qualities are not provided; no much larger clone lies one nucleotide away. Participants in the prospective study were enrolled through a virtual design, were aged about 18 to 100 years, and lived in fewer than 30 United States geographic areas. To assign participants to cohorts, the prospective study relied on clinical history that participants themselves reported in a screening survey and a study questionnaire. Recovered participants in ImmuneRACE Cohort 3 were defined as having two consecutive negative NP/OP PCR tests, clearance from a healthcare professional, or resolution of symptoms. In the prospective study, whole blood, serum and a nasopharyngeal or oropharyngeal swab were collected from each participant by mobile phlebotomists. Prospective study participants could optionally give additional blood draws and questionnaires over an approximately two-month period. Prospective study blood samples were shipped either frozen or at room temperature before DNA extraction.

The data stem from a study of blood T cell repertoires in COVID-19 (TCRdb year 2020). As for the study more broadly: Samples covering the acute and convalescent phases of COVID-19 were provided by collaborators in the United States, Italy and Spain. Where available, HLA class I and class II types were obtained from metadata supplied by the sample provider rather than from assay-based typing. The repertoires were released in a freely available public database meant as a resource for research on the immune response to SARS-CoV-2. The prospective study material was composed of cDNA or gDNA derived from T cells, B-cell-depleted T cells, or PBMCs. Subjects who had been exposed to COVID-19, were actively infected with it, or had recovered from it provided the deeply sampled blood TCRbeta repertoires that made up the dataset. The sample metadata nearly always contained a de-identified subject ID, COVID-19 status, age in years and sex. Samples came from the ongoing ImmuneRACE study (first 160 participants) plus 1,254 subjects from 6 global collaborators.

Spanning cysteine to phenylalanine, the CDR3 consists of 15 amino acids. The sequence is cut down to CDR3 DNA, 45 bases in frame from base 1. V is trimmed back by 3 bases and J by 3 bases, and the junction contains 7 bases that no gene match accounts for. Per the germline V gene, MNHEY is the CDR1 and SVGAGI is the CDR2. The immunoSEQ Assay, a bias-controlled multiplex PCR, was used to amplify TCRbeta CDR3 regions from genomic DNA. The original pipeline was this. Nucleated cell counts per sample were estimated from amplification of reference gene primers within the assay. To quantify the absolute abundance of each unique TCRbeta CDR3 rearrangement, sequence reads were collapsed and filtered. For each sample, productive Simpson clonality was calculated by taking the square root of Simpson's diversity index across productive rearrangements. TCRdb's version of the immuneACCESS table is confined to in-frame rearrangements and falls short of the full clone set. An unresolved V gene accounts for under half of the shortfall where checked; the remainder is of unknown origin. V, J and clone size are those of that table, while D and trimming were read from the DNA. Recorded for this sample are more than 200,000 clones; just over 85% of them occurred a single time. The biggest ten clones account for around 1.8% of the sample.

On the study overall, not on this receptor specifically: Clinical and demographic metadata were provided uncurated, with the amount varying by source and participant.

The sequence links TRBV6-5 to TRBJ2-7; TRBD1 aligns with 8 central bases. The source of this sequence is a man aged 35-49 years who had recovered from COVID-19. Sequencing was carried out using PBMCs or T cells enriched from blood (not recorded which). The DNA sequence is as follows: TGTGCCAGCAGTTATACGGGACAGGCACACTACGAGCAGTACTTC. Its protein product is CASSYTGQAHYEQYF.